The clone carrying this TCR beta chain showed up just a few times. With only one base between it and a far larger clone, this is likely a read error. Other DNA sequences of this sample code for an identical CDR3. This entry comes from a study of shared clonotypes between healthy human individuals. Overall study: The donors, a couple of women and three men, were aged 18 to 49.

Execution of the assay was at deep level. Measured with immunoSEQ multiplex PCR; TCRdb has only the in-frame clones, and not every one. The table has hundreds of thousands of clones, roughly four fifths seen once. Per the germline V gene, CDR1 is GTSNPN and CDR2 is SVGIG (reference sequence). This CDR3 comprises 14 residues. Every donor, a Caucasian adult, lived in Nashville, Tennessee. Sequenced material: PBMCs. The clonotype comes from a woman aged 40 to 50 in good health. Some clones in this sample may be carry-over from other donors' samples. The rearrangement uses TRBV30 and TRBJ2-7; D is perhaps TRBD1 (6 bases). This CDR3 reads CAWSVLRGSYEQYF. CDR3 bases: TGCGCCTGGAGTGTACTCAGGGGCTCCTACGAGCAGTACTTC.